In its sample, the clone carrying this T cell receptor beta chain ranks as medium-sized. Its antigen is unknown. These data come from a study of PD-1 blockade in classical Hodgkin lymphoma. Study-wide results and caveats: It was reported that newly diagnosed patients had less baseline TCR diversity than healthy donors. Still unresolved is the cause of the repertoire differences, which may be disease activity or prior therapy.

Each patient relapsed following autologous stem cell transplantation, and prior brentuximab vedotin exposure differed. Sequenced by immunoSEQ multiplex PCR; TCRdb stores in-frame clones only, minus some. The data contain around 99,000 clones, about four fifths of them seen just once; the ten biggest clones take up less than 20%. The CDR3 runs to 14 residues. The germline gives CDR1 LNHDA, CDR2 SQIVND (reference sequence). The V gene lost 4 bases and the J gene lost 4 bases, with 13 bases spanning the gap. The sequence was collected from a human donor with classical Hodgkin lymphoma. The source material was peripheral blood mononuclear cells (PBMCs), sampled before the second cycle of nivolumab. This chain uses TRBV19 with TRBJ1-1; tentative D call: TRBD1 (6 bases). The CDR3, as DNA: TGTGCCAGTAGTACAACAGGGTCCGCCACTGAAGCTTTCTTT. Encoded protein: CASSTTGSATEAFF.